The TCR beta chain under discussion was sequenced for a study of T cell responses to AZD1222 COVID-19 vaccine. Study-wide points: Baseline antibody screening turned up just a handful of seropositive AZD1222 recipients. Spike-wide vaccine-associated CD4 TCRs dominated at 160-218 and 743-854. Vaccination with two AZD1222 doses was followed by a rise in Spike-specific TCR breadth and depth. White British ancestry dominated among donors, who included more females, and clonal diversity was possibly underestimated.

About this clone: The antigen is unknown.

V gave up 5 bases and J gave up 7 bases; unmatched junction bases: 11. The CDR3 sequence is 15 residues long. The germline V gene encodes CDR1 SGHTA and CDR2 FQGTGA. The assay was immunoSEQ multiplex PCR, and TCRdb's table has in-frame clones only and misses some. The repertoire consists of 110,000 to 150,000 clones, with about 93% occurring once and the leading ten covering under 4%. This specimen was peripheral blood, taken on day 0 of AZD1222 vaccination. This clonotype was sampled from an adult in good health. The chain has TRBV7-3 and TRBJ2-1, with 7 nucleotides matching TRBD1. The CDR3: CASSLSRGQFNEQFF. The CDR3 region has the DNA TGTGCCAGCAGCCTATCTAGGGGGCAGTTTAATGAGCAGTTCTTC.